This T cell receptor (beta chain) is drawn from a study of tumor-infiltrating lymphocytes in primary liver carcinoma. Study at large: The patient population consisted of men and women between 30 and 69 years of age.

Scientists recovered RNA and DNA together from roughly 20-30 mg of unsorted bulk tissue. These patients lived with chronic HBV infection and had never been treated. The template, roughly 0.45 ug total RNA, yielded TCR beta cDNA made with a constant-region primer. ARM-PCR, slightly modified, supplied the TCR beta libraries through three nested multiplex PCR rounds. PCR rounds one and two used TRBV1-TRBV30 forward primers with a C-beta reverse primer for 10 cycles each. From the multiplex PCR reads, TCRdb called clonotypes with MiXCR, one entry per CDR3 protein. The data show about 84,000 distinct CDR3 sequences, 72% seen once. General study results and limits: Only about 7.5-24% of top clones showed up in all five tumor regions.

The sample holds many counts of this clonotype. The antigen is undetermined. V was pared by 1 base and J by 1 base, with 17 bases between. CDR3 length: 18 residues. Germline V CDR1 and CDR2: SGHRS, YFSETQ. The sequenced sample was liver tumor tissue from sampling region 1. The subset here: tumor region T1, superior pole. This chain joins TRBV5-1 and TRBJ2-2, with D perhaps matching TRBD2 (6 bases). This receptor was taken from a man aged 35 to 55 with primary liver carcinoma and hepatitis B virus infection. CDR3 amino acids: CASSLMFGGTVNTGELFF. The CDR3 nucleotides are TGCGCCAGCAGCTTGATGTTTGGAGGGACGGTGAACACCGGGGAGCTGTTTTTT.